The sample holds many counts of the clone carrying this T cell receptor (beta chain). One entry per CDR3 protein, called by TCRdb with MiXCR from the reads. Seen here are roughly 280,000 distinct CDR3 sequences, approximately 10% observed once, and the top ten hold around 16%. This specimen belongs to a study of T cell repertoires in cytomegalovirus infection. This TCR was recovered from a human donor in good health (CMV status not recorded). Some clones in this sample may be carry-over from other donors' samples. Input material: PBMCs.

CDR3 DNA: TGTGCCAGCAGCTTAGCGGACCGGGGAGAGACCCAGTACTTC. Translated: CASSLADRGETQYF. The gene calls are TRBV7-9 and TRBJ2-5; perhaps TRBD2 as D (5 bases). Germline CDR1 reads SEHNR; CDR2 reads FQNEAQ (reference sequence). The CDR3 contains 14 residues. V was trimmed by 0 bases and J by 4 bases, leaving 9 bases between them.